This is a list of T cell receptor beta chains from one sample in a study of blood T cell repertoires in COVID-19. Sequencing was performed with immunoSEQ multiplex PCR; in TCRdb, only in-frame clones are kept and a portion is missing. The sample has around 270,000 clones, 88% seen once; the top ten hold about 4.1%. The sequenced sample consisted of peripheral blood. The receptors here all came from a man in his 60s who had recovered from COVID-19. Each CDR3 is given with its conserved first and last residue. The D gene is left open where the match is weak. For some rows the clone size is stated as once, few or many, or as a class when expanded; others skip it.

>NA|TRBV10-3|TRBD1|TRBJ1-3
TGTGCCATCAGTGAGTCGATGGACAGGGGCATCTCTGGAAACACCATATATTTT
CAISESMDRGISGNTIYF
>NA|TRBV10-1|TRBD2|TRBJ2-4
TGCGCCAGCAGCCAAAGCGGGGCTACCAAAAACATTCAGTACTTC
CASSQSGATKNIQYF
>NA|TRBV5-1|TRBD1|TRBJ1-6
TGCGCCAGCAGCTTGGAACAGGGGGTTTCACCCCTCCACTTT
CASSLEQGVSPLHF
>NA|TRBV5-1|TRBD1|TRBJ2-3
TGCGCCAGTGCCGACAGGGGACTTAGCACAGATACGCAGTATTTT
CASADRGLSTDTQYF
>NA|TRBV27|NA|TRBJ1-6
TGTGCCAGCATGTGGCAGGGTAATTCACCCCTCCACTTT
CASMWQGNSPLHF
>NA|TRBV15|TRBD1|TRBJ2-2
TGTGCCACCAGCAGAGACCGGACAGGGAACACCGGGGAGCTGTTTTTT
CATSRDRTGNTGELFF
>NA|TRBV3-1/TRBV3-2|TRBD2|TRBJ2-1
TGTGCCAGCAGCCGGCCCGGGACTAGCGCGATCGGTGAGCAGTTCTTC
CASSRPGTSAIGEQFF
>NA|TRBV6-6|NA|TRBJ1-1
TGTGCCAGCAGTTACTCGGGCACGAACACTGAAGCTTTCTTT
CASSYSGTNTEAFF
>NA|TRBV9|TRBD1|TRBJ1-5
TGTGCCAGCAGCGCCCAGACAGGGCCCCAGCCCCAGCATTTT
CASSAQTGPQPQHF
>NA|TRBV5-6|NA|TRBJ1-5
TGTGCCAGCAGCTCGGACGGAGGAATGATTCAGCCCCAGCATTTT
CASSSDGGMIQPQHF
>NA|TRBV14|NA|TRBJ2-6
TGTGCCAGCAGCCAAGAACAATTCTCTGGGGCCAACGTCCTGACTTTC
CASSQEQFSGANVLTF
>NA|TRBV5-1|NA|TRBJ1-1
TGCGCCAGCAGCCCAAGTGGCGGGGTGCGAGCTTTCTTT
CASSPSGGVRAFF
>NA|TRBV13|NA|TRBJ1-3
TGTGCCAGCAGCGCGATGCAGGGGTTTGGAAACACCATATATTTT
CASSAMQGFGNTIYF
>few|TRBV10-3|TRBD2|TRBJ2-1
TGTGCCATCAGTCCCAACCCCCCGGGACTAGCGAGGCATGAGCAGTTCTTC
CAISPNPPGLARHEQFF
>NA|TRBV9|NA|TRBJ2-7
TGTGCCAGGGCAGGATGGACCTACGAGCAGTACTTC
CARAGWTYEQYF
>NA|TRBV7-9|TRBD1|TRBJ1-6
TGTGCCAGCAGCTTAGGGGGACAGTGGTACTCACCCCTCCACTTT
CASSLGGQWYSPLHF
>NA|TRBV20-1|NA|TRBJ2-5
TGCAGTGCTGGGCTCGAGACCCAGTACTTC
CSAGLETQYF
>NA|TRBV5-5|TRBD1|TRBJ2-1
TGTGCCAGCAGCGTTTTGACCGGGACAGGGGGCCGAGATGAGCAGTTCTTC
CASSVLTGTGGRDEQFF
>NA|TRBV27|TRBD2|TRBJ2-1
TGTGCCAGCAGTTATCGACTAGCGGGGGGTGGCTACAATGAGCAGTTCTTC
CASSYRLAGGGYNEQFF
>NA|TRBV18|TRBD1|TRBJ1-5
TGTGCCAGCTCAGGGGACAGGGGGCGAGGTCAGCCCCAGCATTTT
CASSGDRGRGQPQHF
>few|TRBV11-2|TRBD1|TRBJ1-1
TGTGCCAGCAGCCAGAGACCAGGGGGCACTGAAGCTTTCTTT
CASSQRPGGTEAFF
>once|TRBV6-6|NA|TRBJ1-6
TGTGCCAGCAGTCCACGCCCGACAGCTGACTCCTATAATTCACCCCTCCACTTT
CASSPRPTADSYNSPLHF